The present T cell receptor (beta chain) was sequenced within a study of technical replicates of blood from several donors. Produced via immunoSEQ multiplex PCR; TCRdb's table is partial and in-frame only. The repertoire holds tens of thousands of clones, with 95% as singletons. V gave up 4 bases and J gave up 4 bases; unmatched junction bases: 4. The germline CDR1 and CDR2 sequences are SQVTM and ANQGSEA. This CDR3 has 13 amino acids. This chain uses TRBV29-1 with TRBJ2-5; 9 bases map to TRBD2. The sample comprised T cells isolated from PBMCs. This TCR was sampled from a human donor in good health. The CDR3 bases are TGCAGCGTTGTGGTAGCGGGAGTAGAGACCCAGTACTTC. This sequence encodes CSVVVAGVETQYF.